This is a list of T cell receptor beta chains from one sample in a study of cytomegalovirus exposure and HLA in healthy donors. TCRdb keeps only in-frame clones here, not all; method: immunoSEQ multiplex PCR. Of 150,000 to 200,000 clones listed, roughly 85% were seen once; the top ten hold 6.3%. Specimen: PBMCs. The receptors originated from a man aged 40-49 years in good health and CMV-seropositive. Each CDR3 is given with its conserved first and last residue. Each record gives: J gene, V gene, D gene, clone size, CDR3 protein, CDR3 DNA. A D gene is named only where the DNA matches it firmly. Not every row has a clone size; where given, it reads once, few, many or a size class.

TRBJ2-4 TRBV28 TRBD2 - CASSERGAVGIQYF TGTGCCAGCAGTGAGCGGGGGGCGGTGGGCATTCAGTACTTC
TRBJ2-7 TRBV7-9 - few CASSLTGTSYEQYF TGTGCCAGCAGCTTAACCGGGACATCATACGAGCAGTACTTC
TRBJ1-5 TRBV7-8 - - CASSPIGEGVQPQHF TGTGCCAGCAGCCCCATCGGGGAGGGGGTTCAGCCCCAGCATTTT
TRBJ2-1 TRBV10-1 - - CASSPKGASLGSEQFF TGCGCCAGCAGCCCGAAGGGGGCCTCCCTCGGGAGTGAGCAGTTCTTC
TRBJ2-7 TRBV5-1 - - CASSPGQPYEQYF TGCGCCAGCAGCCCGGGACAACCCTACGAGCAGTACTTC
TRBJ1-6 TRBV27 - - CASSPREGTNSPLHF TGTGCCAGCAGTCCCCGGGAGGGTACGAATTCACCCCTCCACTTT
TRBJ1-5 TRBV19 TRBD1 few CASRQGLLNQPQHF TGTGCCAGTAGACAGGGGCTACTTAATCAGCCCCAGCATTTT
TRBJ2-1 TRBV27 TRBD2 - CASSSGRLAGYNEQFF TGTGCCAGCAGTTCGGGGAGACTAGCGGGGTACAATGAGCAGTTCTTC
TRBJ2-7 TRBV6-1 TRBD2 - CASRSSGRVYEQYF TGTGCCAGCAGGAGCAGCGGGAGGGTGTACGAGCAGTACTTC
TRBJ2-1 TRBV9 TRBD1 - CASSVEWDSYNEQFF TGTGCCAGCAGCGTAGAATGGGACAGCTACAATGAGCAGTTCTTC
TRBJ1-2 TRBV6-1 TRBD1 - CASSDPGGQGYYGYTF TGTGCCAGCAGTGATCCCGGCGGACAGGGCTACTATGGCTACACCTTC
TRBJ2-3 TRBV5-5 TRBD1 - CASSRDRGRDTQYF TGTGCCAGCAGCCGGGACAGGGGGCGGGATACGCAGTATTTT
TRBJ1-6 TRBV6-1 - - CASSHPGGNSPLHF TGTGCCAGCAGTCATCCGGGGGGGAATTCACCCCTCCACTTT
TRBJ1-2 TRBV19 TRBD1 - CASSAGGGYGYTF TGTGCCAGTAGTGCAGGGGGCGGATATGGCTACACCTTC
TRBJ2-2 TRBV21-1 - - CASSKEGPNTGELFF TGTGCCAGCAGCAAAGAGGGGCCAAACACCGGGGAGCTGTTTTTT
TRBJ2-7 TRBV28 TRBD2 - CASSFIRTSSYEQYF TGTGCCAGCAGTTTTATCCGGACTAGCTCCTACGAGCAGTACTTC
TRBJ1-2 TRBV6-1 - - CASRPTVYGYTF TGTGCCAGCAGACCGACAGTCTATGGCTACACCTTC
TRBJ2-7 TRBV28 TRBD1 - CASSRDSSYEQYF TGTGCCAGCAGTCGGGACAGCTCCTACGAGCAGTACTTC
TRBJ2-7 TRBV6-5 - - CASSFSGLPTYEQYF TGTGCCAGCAGTTTTTCGGGACTCCCAACCTACGAGCAGTACTTC
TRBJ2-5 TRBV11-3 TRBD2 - CASSLVGFSTSGDQETQYF TGTGCCAGCAGCTTAGTAGGTTTTTCGACTAGCGGAGATCAAGAGACCCAGTACTTC
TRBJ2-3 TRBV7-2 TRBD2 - CASSARLAGVTDTQYF TGTGCCAGCAGCGCGCGACTAGCGGGAGTAACAGATACGCAGTATTTT
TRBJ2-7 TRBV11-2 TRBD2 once CASSLASGLNYEQYF TGTGCCAGCAGCTTAGCTAGCGGGCTTAACTACGAGCAGTACTTC
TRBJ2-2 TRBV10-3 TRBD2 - CAISGALAGVSGELFF TGTGCCATCAGTGGGGCACTAGCGGGAGTCTCCGGGGAGCTGTTTTTT
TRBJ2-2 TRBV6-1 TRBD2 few CASASGRATGELFF TGTGCCAGCGCTAGCGGGAGGGCAACCGGGGAGCTGTTTTTT
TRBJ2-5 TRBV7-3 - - CASSLRGTARGETQYF TGTGCCAGCAGCTTACGGGGGACCGCCCGGGGGGAGACCCAGTACTTC
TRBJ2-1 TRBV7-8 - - CASSLGRRQVLVDEQFF TGTGCCAGCAGCTTAGGACGGCGACAGGTGCTAGTCGATGAGCAGTTCTTC
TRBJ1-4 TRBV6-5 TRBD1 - CASSFGQGSEKLFF TGTGCCAGCAGTTTCGGACAGGGGAGCGAAAAACTGTTTTTT
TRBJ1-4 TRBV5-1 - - CASSREANEKLFF TGCGCCAGCTCGAGAGAGGCTAATGAAAAACTGTTTTTT
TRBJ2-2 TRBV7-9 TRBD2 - CASSMGLAAGELFF TGTGCCAGCAGCATGGGACTAGCCGCCGGGGAGCTGTTTTTT